The clone carrying this T cell receptor beta chain has a handful of counts. These data are taken from a study of T-cell reconstitution after alpha-beta-depleted transplantation in children. This CDR3 comprises 13 residues. Per germline, CDR1 SGHTA and CDR2 FQGNSA. V was cut by 2 bases and J by 6 bases, with 10 bases left in between. This sample's TCRbeta library carried unique molecular identifier barcodes. TCRdb reprocessed the PCR reads with MiXCR, giving one entry per CDR3 protein. This sample has over 200,000 distinct CDR3 sequences; 8.5% to 10% occur once, and the top ten carry roughly 6.2%. The sequencing here drew on PBMCs from the stem cell graft donor, taken from the stem cell graft. The clonotype originates from a human donor who donated a stem cell graft to a child with acute lymphoblastic leukemia. The rearrangement joins TRBV7-2 to TRBJ1-1; D remains ambiguous. As DNA, the CDR3 is TGTGCCAGCAGCTTAATGGTCAGCGCTGAAGCTTTCTTT. It encodes CASSLMVSAEAFF. The full variable domain, in which reference TRBV7-2 and TRBJ1-1 provide the parts outside the CDR3, is GAGVSQSPSNKVTEKGKDVELRCDPISGHTALYWYRQSLGQGLEFLIYFQGNSAPDKSGLPSDRFSAERTGGSVSTLTIQRTQQEDSAVYLCASSLMVSAEAFFGQGTRLTVV.